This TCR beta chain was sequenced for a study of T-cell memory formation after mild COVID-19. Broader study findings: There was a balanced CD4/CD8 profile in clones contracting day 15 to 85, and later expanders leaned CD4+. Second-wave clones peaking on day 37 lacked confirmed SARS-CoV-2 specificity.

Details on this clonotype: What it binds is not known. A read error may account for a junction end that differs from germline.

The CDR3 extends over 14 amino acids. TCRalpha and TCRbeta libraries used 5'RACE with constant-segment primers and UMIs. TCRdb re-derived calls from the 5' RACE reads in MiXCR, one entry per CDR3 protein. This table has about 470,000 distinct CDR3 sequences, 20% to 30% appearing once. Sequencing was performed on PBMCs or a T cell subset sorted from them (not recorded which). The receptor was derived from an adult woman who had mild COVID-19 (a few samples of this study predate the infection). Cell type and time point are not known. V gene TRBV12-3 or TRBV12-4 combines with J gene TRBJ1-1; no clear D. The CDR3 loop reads CASSLGGWNTEAFF. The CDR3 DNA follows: TGTGCCAGCAGCTTAGGAGGTTGGAACACTGAAGCTTTCTTT.